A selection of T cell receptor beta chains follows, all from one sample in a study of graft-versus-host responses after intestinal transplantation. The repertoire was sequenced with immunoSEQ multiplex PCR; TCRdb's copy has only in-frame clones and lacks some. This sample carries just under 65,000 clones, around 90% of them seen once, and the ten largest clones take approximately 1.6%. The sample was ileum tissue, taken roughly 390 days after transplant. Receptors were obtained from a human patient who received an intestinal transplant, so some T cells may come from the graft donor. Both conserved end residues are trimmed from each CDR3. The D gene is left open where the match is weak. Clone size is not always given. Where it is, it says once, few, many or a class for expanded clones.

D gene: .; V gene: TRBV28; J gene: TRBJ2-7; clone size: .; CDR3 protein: ASSGRIDYEQY
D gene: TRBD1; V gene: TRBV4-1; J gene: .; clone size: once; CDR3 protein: ASSLASGTGLTYEQY
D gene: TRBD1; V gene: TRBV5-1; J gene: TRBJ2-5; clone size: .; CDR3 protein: ASSLYTGGDETQY
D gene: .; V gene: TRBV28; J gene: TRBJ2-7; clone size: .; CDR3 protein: ASSLVGTDSYEQY
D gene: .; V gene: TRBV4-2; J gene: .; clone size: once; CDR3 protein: ASSQDGSYEQY
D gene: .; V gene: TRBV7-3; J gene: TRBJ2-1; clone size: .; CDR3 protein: ASSLIGAGTNEQF
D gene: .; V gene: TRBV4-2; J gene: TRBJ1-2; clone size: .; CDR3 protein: ASSQDGFGNILYGYT
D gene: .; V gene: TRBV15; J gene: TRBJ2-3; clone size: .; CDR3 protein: ATSSGGILQY
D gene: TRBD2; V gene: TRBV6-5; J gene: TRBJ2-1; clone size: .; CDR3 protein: ASSRASGVQF
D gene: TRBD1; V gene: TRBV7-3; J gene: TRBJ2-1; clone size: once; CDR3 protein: ASSSGTANYNEQF
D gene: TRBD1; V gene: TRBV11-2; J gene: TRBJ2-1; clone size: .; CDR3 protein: ASSTGAGNEQF
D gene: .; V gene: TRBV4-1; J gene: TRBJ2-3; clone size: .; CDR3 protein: ASSQDGSRDTQY
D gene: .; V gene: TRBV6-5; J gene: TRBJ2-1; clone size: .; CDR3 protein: ASSYSDNEQF
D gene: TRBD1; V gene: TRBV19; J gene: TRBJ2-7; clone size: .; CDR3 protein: ASSIAGTAFYEQY
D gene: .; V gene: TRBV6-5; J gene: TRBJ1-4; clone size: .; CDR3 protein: ASSYGAGARREKLF
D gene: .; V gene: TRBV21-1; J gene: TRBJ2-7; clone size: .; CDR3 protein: ASSNLLPSVYEQY
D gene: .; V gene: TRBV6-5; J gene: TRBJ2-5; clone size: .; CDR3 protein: ASSYYRDQETQY
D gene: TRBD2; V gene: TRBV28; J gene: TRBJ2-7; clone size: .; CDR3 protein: ASSPGLAETLGYEQY
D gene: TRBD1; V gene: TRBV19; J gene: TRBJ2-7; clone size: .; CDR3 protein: ASSTDRLYEQY
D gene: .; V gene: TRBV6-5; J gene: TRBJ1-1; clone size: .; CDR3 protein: ASSLTEGNTEAF
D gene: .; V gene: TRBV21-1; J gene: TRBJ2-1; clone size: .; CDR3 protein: ASRGNEQF
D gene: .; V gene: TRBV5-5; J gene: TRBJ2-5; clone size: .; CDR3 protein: ASSFSGGGQETQY
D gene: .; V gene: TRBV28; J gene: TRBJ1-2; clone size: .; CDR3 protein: ASRQGGYT
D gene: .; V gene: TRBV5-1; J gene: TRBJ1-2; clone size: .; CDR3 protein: ASSLSEEGYT
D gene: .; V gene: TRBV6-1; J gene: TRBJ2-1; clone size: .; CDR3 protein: ASSPAVARYNEQF
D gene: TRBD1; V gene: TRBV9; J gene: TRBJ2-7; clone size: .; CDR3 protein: ASSVEPGQGLYEQY
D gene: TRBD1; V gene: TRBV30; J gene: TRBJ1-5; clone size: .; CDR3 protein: AWETGINQPQH
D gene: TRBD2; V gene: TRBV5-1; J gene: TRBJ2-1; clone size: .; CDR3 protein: ASSLDGGRAYEQF
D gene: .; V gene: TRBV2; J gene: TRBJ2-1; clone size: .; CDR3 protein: ASQGALSYNEQF
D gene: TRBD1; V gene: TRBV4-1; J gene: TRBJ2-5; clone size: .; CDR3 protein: ASSRTGEETQY
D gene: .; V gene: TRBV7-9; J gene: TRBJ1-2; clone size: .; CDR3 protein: ASSLGTANYGYT
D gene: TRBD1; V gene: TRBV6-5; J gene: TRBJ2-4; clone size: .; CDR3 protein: ASRDSQNIQY
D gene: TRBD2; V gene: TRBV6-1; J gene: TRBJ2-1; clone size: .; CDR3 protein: ASSDVASGSSYNEQF
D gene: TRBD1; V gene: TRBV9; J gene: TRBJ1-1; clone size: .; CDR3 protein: ASSPPTGGLNTEAF
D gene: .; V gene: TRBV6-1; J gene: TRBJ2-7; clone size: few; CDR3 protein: ASSKLADSYEQY
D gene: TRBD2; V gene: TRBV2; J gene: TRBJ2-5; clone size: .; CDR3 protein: ASHSGGGQETQY
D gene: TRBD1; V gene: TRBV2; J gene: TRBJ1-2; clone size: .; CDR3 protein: ATPGQDPRGYT
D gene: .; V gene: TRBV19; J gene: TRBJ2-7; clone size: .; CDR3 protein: ASSNDRNYEQY
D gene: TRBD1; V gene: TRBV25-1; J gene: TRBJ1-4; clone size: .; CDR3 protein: ASSGGQGTNEKLF
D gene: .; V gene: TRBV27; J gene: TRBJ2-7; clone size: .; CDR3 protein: ASSTQFTGESSYEQY
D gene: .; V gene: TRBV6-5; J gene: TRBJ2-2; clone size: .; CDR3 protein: ASRGLSFRIGELF
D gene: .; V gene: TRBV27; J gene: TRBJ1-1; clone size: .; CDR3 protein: ASSYSGGMTEAF
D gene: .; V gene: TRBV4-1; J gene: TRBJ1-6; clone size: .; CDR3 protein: ASSLTGVGNSPLH